The rows below give T cell receptor beta chains drawn from one sample of a study of cytomegalovirus exposure and HLA in healthy donors. Profiling relied on immunoSEQ multiplex PCR, and the TCRdb table lists in-frame clones only, not all of them. Of about 150,000 clones listed, about 68% are singletons. Material for sequencing was PBMCs. These receptors came from a man aged 25-40 years in good health and CMV-seronegative. The CDR3 runs from the conserved cysteine through the conserved F or W.

>TRBV6-5|TRBJ2-1
CASSITGGVLNEQFF
>TRBV2|TRBJ2-5
CASRPSGGQETQYF
>TRBV7-6|TRBJ2-5
CASSPRGVETQYF
>TRBV6-7|TRBJ1-2
CASSYWDRGRDGYTF
>TRBV7-2|TRBJ2-1
CASSLAGTLAGGHEQFF
>TRBV6-1|TRBJ1-1
CASPRTGGANTEAFF
>TRBV9|TRBJ2-5
CASSAPRSGAKQETQYF
>TRBV11-2|TRBJ1-1
CASSLARTGMNTEAFF
>TRBV9|TRBJ2-2
CASSAQNTGELFF
>TRBV29-1|TRBJ2-3
CSVEPSGQRSTDTQYF
>TRBV29-1|TRBJ2-4
CSVDWQGADIQYF
>TRBV6-5|TRBJ1-6
CASSYSTGDNSPLHF
>TRBV4-1|TRBJ2-2
CASSQDEVRGAGELFF
>TRBV5-1|TRBJ2-1
CASGQGGIYNEQFF
>TRBV7-9|TRBJ1-2
CASSPQTGNYGYTF
>TRBV28|TRBJ1-5
CASTAGGADYSNQPQHF
>TRBV5-1|TRBJ2-1
CASSLAAFDSPPYNEQFF
>TRBV6-5|TRBJ2-2
CASTYNRANTGELFF
>TRBV7-9|TRBJ2-3
CSSSTRGDTQYF
>TRBV2|TRBJ1-4
CASKAESATNEKLFF
>TRBV9|TRBJ2-2
CASSVDLTGNTGELFF
>TRBV28|TRBJ2-7
CASSLGATYEQYF
>TRBV28|TRBJ2-2
CASVVAGGSNTGELFF
>TRBV11-1|TRBJ2-7
CASSLGGDSYEQYF
>TRBV19|TRBJ2-5
CASSITGGAGTQYF
>TRBV4-2|TRBJ1-3
CASSQDGANSGNTIYF
>TRBV18|TRBJ1-1
CASSPGAGPNTEAFF
>TRBV5-1|TRBJ2-3
CASRPPTSGGPDTQYF
>TRBV19|TRBJ1-5
CASSQHGNQPQHF
>TRBV7-9|TRBJ2-7
CASSVTTGDDSYEQYF
>TRBV5-1|TRBJ2-1
CASSATGDWGQFF
>TRBV6-5|TRBJ1-6
CASSTIGGNSPLHF
>TRBV5-1|TRBJ2-1
CASTPLTNSYNEQFF
>TRBV11-2|TRBJ1-6
CASSPGRGTVYNSPLHF
>TRBV18|TRBJ1-1
CASSPAAMNTEAFF
>TRBV28|TRBJ2-6
CASSLYLAGANVLTF
>TRBV5-6|TRBJ1-5
CASSLAGVSNQPQHF
>TRBV25-1|TRBJ2-5
CASRGGASQYF
>TRBV2|TRBJ2-7
CASTTDRPYEQYF
>TRBV5-4|TRBJ2-5
CASSLRGGRKTSAPEETQYF
>TRBV5-6|TRBJ2-1
CASSEERGAYNEQFF
>TRBV29-1|TRBJ1-4
CSVTDRGNNEKLFF
>TRBV4-2|TRBJ2-7
CASSQGTSGVDEQYF
>TRBV29-1|TRBJ1-1
CSATTDRVNTEAFF
>TRBV5-1|TRBJ2-3
CASSRTGEFSTDTQYF
>TRBV14|TRBJ2-1
CASSHTGVNEQFF
>TRBV18|TRBJ1-2
CASSPRQLYGYTF
>TRBV5-1|TRBJ2-7
CASSEALGSYEQYF
>TRBV6-1|TRBJ1-2
CAVDRVYGYTF